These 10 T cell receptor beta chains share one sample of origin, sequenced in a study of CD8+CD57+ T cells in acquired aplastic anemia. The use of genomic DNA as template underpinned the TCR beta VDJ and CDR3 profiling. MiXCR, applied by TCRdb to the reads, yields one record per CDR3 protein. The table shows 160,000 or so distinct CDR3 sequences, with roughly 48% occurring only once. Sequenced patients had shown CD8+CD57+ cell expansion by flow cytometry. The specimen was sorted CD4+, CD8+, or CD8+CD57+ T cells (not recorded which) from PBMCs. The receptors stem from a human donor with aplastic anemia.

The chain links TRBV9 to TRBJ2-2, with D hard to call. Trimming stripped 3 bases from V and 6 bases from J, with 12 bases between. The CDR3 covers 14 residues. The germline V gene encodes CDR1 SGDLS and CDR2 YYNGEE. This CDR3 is CASSAYVGPGELFF. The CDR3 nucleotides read TGTGCCAGCAGCGCCTATGTCGGTCCCGGGGAGCTGTTTTTT.

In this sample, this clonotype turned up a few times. DNA for the CDR3: TGTGCCAGCAGCTTGGGTGTCAGGGGGGCAGATACGCAGTATTTT. Protein sequence: CASSLGVRGADTQYF. This chain uses TRBV5-6 with TRBJ2-3; D might be TRBD1 (7 bases). The CDR3 spans 15 residues. V shed 0 bases and J shed 4 bases, with 12 bases lying between them. The germline CDR1 and CDR2 sequences are SGHDT and YYEEEE.

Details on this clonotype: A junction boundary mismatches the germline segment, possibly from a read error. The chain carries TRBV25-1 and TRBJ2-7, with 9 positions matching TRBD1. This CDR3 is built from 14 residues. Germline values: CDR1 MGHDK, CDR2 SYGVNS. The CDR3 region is CASRIGTGFYEQYF. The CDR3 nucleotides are TGTGCTAGCAGAATCGGGACAGGGTTCTACGAGCAGTACTTC.

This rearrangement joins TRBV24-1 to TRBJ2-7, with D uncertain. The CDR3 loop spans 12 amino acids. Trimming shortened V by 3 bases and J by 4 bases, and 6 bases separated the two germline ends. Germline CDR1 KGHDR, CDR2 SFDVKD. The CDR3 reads CATSDGPYEQYF. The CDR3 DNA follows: TGTGCCACCAGTGATGGACCGTACGAGCAGTACTTC.

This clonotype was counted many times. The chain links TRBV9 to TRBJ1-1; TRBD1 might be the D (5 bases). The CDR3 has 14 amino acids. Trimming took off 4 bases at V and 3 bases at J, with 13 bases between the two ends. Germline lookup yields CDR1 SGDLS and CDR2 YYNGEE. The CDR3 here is CASSSRSRDTEAFF. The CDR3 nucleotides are TGTGCCAGCAGCTCTCGCAGCAGGGACACTGAAGCTTTCTTT.

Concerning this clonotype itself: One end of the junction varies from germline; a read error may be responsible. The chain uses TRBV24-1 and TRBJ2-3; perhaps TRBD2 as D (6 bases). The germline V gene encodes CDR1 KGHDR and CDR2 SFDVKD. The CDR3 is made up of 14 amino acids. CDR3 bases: TGTGCCAGCAGTTGGACGAGCGGGACAGATACGCAGTATTTT. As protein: CASSWTSGTDTQYF.

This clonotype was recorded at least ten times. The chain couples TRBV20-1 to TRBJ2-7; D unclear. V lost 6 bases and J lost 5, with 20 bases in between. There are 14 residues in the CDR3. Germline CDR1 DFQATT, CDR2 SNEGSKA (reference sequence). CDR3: CSAPLVARRNEQYF. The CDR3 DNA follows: TGCAGTGCCCCCCTCGTGGCTAGACGGAACGAGCAGTACTTC.

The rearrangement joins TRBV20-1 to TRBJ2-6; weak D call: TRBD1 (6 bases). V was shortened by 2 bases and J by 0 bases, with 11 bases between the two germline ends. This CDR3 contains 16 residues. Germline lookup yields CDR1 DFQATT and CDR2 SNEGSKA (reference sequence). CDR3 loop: CSARLQGYSGANVLTF. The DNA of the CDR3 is TGCAGTGCTAGACTCCAGGGGTACTCTGGGGCCAACGTCCTGACTTTC.

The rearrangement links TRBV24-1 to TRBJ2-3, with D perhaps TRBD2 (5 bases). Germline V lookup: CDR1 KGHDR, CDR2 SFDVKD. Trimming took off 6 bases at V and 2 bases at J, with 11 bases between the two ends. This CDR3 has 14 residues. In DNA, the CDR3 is TGTGCCACCAGTTTTCCTAGCTTCACAGATACGCAGTATTTT. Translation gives CATSFPSFTDTQYF.

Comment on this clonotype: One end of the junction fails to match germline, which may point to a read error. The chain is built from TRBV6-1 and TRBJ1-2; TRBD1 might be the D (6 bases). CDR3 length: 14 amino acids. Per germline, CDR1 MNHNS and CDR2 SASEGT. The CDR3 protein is CASRRTMGGYGHTF. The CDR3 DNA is TGTGCCAGCAGACGGACTATGGGGGGCTATGGCCACACCTTC.